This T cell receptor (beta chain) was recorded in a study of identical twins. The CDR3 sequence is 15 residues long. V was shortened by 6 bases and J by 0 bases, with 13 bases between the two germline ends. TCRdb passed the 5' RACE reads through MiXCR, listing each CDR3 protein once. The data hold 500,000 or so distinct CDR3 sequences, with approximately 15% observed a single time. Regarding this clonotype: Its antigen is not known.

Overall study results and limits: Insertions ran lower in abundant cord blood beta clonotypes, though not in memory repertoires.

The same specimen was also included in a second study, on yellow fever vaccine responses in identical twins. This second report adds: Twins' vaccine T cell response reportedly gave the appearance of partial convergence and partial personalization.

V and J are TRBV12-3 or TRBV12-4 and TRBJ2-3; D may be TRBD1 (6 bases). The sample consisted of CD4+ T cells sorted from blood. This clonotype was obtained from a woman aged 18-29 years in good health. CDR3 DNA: TGTGCCAGCAGGGCGGACAGCTCTAGCACAGATACGCAGTATTTT. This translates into CASRADSSSTDTQYF.